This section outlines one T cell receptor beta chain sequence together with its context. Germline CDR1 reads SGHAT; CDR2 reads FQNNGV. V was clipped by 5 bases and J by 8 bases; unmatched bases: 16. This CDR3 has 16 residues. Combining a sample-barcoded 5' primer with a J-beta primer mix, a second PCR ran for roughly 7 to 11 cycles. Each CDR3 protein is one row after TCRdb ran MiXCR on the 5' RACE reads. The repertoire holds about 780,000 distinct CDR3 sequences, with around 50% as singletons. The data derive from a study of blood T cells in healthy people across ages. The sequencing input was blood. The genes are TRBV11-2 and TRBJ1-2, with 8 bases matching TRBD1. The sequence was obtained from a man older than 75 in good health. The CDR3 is CASSPLRAGGTKGYTF. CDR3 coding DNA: TGTGCCAGCAGCCCCCTCCGGGCAGGGGGCACGAAGGGCTACACCTTC.